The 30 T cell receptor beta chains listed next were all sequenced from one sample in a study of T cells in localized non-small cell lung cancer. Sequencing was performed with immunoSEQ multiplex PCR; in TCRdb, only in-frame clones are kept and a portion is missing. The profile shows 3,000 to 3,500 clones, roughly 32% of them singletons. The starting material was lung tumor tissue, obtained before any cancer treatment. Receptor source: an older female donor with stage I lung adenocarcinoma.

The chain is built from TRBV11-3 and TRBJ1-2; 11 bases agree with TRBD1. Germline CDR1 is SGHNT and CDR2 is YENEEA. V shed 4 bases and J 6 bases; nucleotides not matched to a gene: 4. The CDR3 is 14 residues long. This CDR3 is CASSSPGQGDGYTF. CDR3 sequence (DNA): TGTGCCAGCAGCTCACCGGGACAGGGGGATGGCTACACCTTC.

CDR3 coding DNA: TGTGCCAGCAGCTTCCGGGGGAACACCGGGGAGCTGTTTTTT. Its protein is CASSFRGNTGELFF. The V and J genes are TRBV11-3 and TRBJ2-2; TRBD2 is a possible D gene (5 bases). CDR3 length equals 14 residues. Germline V gene lookup returns CDR1 SGHNT and CDR2 YENEEA. The V end was cut by 3 bases, the J end by 1 base, with 6 bases between.

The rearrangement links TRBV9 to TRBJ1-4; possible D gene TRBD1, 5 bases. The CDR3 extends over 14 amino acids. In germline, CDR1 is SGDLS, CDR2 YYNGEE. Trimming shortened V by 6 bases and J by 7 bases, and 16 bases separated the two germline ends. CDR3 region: CASNKEGRGEKLFF. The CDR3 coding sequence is TGTGCCAGCAACAAAGAGGGGCGCGGTGAAAAACTGTTTTTT.

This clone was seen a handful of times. CDR3 sequence: CASSANPTAGRGEQYF. In DNA form, the CDR3 reads TGTGCCAGCTCCGCCAATCCGACAGCGGGTAGGGGCGAGCAGTACTTC. This chain uses TRBV18 with TRBJ2-7; maybe TRBD2 (6 bases). Germline CDR1 is KGHSH and CDR2 is LQKENI. The CDR3 is 16 residues long. Trimming left V 6 bases short and J 6 bases short, with 24 bases between.

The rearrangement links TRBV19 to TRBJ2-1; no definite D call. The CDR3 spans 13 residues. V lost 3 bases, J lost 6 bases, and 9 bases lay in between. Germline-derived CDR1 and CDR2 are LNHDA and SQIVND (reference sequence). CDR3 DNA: TGTGCCAGTAGTATGCAGGCTGGCAATGAGCAGTTCTTC. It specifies CASSMQAGNEQFF.

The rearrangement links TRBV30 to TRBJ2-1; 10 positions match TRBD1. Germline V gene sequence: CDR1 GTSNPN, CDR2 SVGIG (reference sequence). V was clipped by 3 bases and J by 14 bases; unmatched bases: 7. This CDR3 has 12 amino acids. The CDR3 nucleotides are TGTGCCTGGAGGCCTAAGGGGACAGGGGAGTTCTTC. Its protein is CAWRPKGTGEFF.

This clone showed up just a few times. The CDR3 spells CASSILAGETDTQYF. CDR3 DNA sequence: TGTGCCAGTAGTATCCTAGCGGGAGAAACAGATACGCAGTATTTT. The chain is built from TRBV19 and TRBJ2-3; 10 bases align to TRBD2. The germline V gene has CDR1 LNHDA and CDR2 SQIVND (reference sequence). The trim removed 3 bases at V and 3 bases at J, leaving 3 bases unmatched. The CDR3 is 15 residues long.

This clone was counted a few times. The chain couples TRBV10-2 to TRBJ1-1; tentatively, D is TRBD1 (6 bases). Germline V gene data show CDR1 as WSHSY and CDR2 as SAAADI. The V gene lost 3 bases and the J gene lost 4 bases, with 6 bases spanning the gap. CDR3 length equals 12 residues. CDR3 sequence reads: CASSEGGTEAFF. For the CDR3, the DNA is TGCGCCAGCAGTGAAGGGGGCACTGAAGCTTTCTTT.

CDR3 DNA: TGTGCCAGCAGTTCACAGGGGGCGAGGGAGTTCTTC. Its protein is CASSSQGAREFF. The chain employs TRBV28 and TRBJ2-1; TRBD1 agrees at 9 bases. The germline V gene encodes CDR1 MDHEN and CDR2 SYDVKM. V shed 4 bases, J shed 14 bases, and the junction held 6 bases outside the gene matches. The CDR3 has 12 residues. Combining the CDR3 with reference TRBV28 and TRBJ2-1 gives the whole variable domain DVKVTQSSRYLVKRTGEKVFLECVQDMDHENMFWYRQDPGLGLRLIYFSYDVKMKEKGDIPEGYSVSREKKERFSLILESASTNQTSMYLCASSSQGAREFFGPGTRLTVL.

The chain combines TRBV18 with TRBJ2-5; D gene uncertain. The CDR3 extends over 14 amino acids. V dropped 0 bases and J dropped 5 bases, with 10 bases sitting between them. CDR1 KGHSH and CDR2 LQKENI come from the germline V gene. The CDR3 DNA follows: TGTGCCAGCTCACCACCGGCGAATTCGGAGACCCAGTACTTC. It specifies CASSPPANSETQYF.

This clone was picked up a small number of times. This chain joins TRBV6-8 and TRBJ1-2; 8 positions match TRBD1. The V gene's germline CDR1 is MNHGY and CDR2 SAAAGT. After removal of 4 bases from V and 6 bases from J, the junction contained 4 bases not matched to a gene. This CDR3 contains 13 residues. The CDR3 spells CASSWTGKNGYTF. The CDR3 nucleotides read TGTGCCAGCAGTTGGACAGGGAAGAATGGCTACACCTTC.

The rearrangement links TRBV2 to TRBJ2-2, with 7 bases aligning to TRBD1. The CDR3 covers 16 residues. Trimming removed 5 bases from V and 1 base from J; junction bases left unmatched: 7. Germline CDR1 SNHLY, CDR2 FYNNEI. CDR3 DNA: TGTGCCAGCAGTCCTTTGACAGGGTTGAACACCGGGGAGCTGTTTTTT. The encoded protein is CASSPLTGLNTGELFF.

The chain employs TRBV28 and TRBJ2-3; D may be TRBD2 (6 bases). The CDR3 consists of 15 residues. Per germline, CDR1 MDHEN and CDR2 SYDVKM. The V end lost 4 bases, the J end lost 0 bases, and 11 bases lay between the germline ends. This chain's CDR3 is CASSSGTLSTDTQYF. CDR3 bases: TGTGCCAGCAGTTCCGGGACTCTTAGCACAGATACGCAGTATTTT. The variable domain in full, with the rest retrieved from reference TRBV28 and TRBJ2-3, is DVKVTQSSRYLVKRTGEKVFLECVQDMDHENMFWYRQDPGLGLRLIYFSYDVKMKEKGDIPEGYSVSREKKERFSLILESASTNQTSMYLCASSSGTLSTDTQYFGPGTRLTVL.

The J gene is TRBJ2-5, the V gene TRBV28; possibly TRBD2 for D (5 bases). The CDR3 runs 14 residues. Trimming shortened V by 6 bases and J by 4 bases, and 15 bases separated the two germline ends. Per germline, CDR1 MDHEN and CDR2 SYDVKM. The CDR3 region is CASSRDNEGETQYF. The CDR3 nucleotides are TGTGCCAGCAGCCGTGACAACGAGGGAGAGACCCAGTACTTC.

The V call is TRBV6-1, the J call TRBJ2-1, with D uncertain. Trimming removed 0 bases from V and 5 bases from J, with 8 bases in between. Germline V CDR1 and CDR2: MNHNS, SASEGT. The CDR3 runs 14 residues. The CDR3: CASSEAGGNNEQFF. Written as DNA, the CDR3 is TGTGCCAGCAGTGAAGCAGGCGGCAACAATGAGCAGTTCTTC.

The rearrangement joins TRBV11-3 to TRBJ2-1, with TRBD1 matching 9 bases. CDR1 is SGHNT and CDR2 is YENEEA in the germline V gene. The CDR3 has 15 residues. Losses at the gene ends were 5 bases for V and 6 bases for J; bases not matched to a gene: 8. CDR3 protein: CASSPGGTGSNEQFF. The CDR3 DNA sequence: TGTGCCAGCAGCCCAGGGGGGACAGGGAGCAATGAGCAGTTCTTC.

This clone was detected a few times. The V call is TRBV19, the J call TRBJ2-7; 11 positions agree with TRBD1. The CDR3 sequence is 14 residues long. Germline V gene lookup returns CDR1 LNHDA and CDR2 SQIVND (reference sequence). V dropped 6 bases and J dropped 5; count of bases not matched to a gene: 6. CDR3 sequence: CASSLGTGGHEQYF. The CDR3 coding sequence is TGTGCCAGTAGCCTCGGGACAGGGGGTCACGAGCAGTACTTC.

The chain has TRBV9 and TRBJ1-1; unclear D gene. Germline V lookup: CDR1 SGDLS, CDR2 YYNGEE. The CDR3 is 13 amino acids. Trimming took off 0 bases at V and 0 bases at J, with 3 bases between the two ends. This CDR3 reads CASSVVLNTEAFF. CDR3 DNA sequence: TGTGCCAGCAGCGTAGTATTGAACACTGAAGCTTTCTTT.

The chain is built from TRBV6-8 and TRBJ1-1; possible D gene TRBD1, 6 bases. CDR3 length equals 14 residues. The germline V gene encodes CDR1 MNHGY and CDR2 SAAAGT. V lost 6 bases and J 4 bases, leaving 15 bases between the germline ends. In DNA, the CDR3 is TGTGCCAGCAGCCCCCACAGGGAGGGCACTGAAGCTTTCTTT. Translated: CASSPHREGTEAFF.

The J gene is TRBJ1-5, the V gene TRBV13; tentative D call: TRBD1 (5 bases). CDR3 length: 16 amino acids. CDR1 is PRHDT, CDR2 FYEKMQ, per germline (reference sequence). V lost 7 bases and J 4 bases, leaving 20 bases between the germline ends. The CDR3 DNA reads TGTGCCAGCACCGGGGCGATCGGGACGGCTAATCAGCCCCAGCATTTT. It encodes CASTGAIGTANQPQHF.

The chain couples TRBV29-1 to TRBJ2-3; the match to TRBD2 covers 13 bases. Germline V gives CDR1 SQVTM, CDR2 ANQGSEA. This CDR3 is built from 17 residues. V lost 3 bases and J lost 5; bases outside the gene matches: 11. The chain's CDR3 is CSVDPGTSGEALDTQYF. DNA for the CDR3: TGCAGCGTTGATCCCGGGACTAGCGGGGAAGCGCTAGATACGCAGTATTTT.

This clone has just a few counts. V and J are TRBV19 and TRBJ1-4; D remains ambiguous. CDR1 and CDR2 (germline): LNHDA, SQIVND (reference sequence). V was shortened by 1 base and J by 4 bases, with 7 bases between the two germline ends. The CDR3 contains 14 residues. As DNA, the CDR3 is TGTGCCAGTAGTATAGGCAGAAGTAATGAAAAACTGTTTTTT. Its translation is CASSIGRSNEKLFF. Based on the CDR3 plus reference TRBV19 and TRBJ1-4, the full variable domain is DGGITQSPKYLFRKEGQNVTLSCEQNLNHDAMYWYRQDPGQGLRLIYYSQIVNDFQKGDIAEGYSVSREKKESFPLTVTSAQKNPTAFYLCASSIGRSNEKLFFGSGTQLSVL.

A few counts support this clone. CDR3 sequence: CASSFPGQGANEQFF. DNA for the CDR3: TGTGCCAGCAGTTTTCCGGGACAGGGGGCAAATGAGCAGTTCTTC. The chain uses TRBV6-8 and TRBJ2-1; TRBD1 agrees at 12 bases. Germline lookup yields CDR1 MNHGY and CDR2 SAAAGT. There are 15 residues in the CDR3. Losses at the gene ends were 4 bases for V and 7 bases for J; bases not matched to a gene: 5.

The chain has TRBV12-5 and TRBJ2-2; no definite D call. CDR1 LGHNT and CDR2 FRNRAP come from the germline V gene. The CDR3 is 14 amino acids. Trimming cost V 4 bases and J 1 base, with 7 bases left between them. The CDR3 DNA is TGTGCTAGTGGTTCCTCGGTGAACACCGGGGAGCTGTTTTTT. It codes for CASGSSVNTGELFF. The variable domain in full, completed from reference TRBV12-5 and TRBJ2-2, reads DARVTQTPRHKVTEMGQEVTMRCQPILGHNTVFWYRQTMMQGLELLAYFRNRAPLDDSGMPKDRFSAEMPDATLATLKIQPSEPRDSAVYFCASGSSVNTGELFFGEGSRLTVL.

CDR3 bases: TGTGCCTCGATGGGTGTCCAAGAGACCCAGTACTTC. Protein product: CASMGVQETQYF. The rearrangement links TRBV30 to TRBJ2-5; D is unresolved. V was shortened by 7 bases and J by 1 base, with 10 bases between the two germline ends. Germline-derived CDR1 and CDR2 are GTSNPN and SVGIG (reference sequence). This CDR3 is built from 12 residues.

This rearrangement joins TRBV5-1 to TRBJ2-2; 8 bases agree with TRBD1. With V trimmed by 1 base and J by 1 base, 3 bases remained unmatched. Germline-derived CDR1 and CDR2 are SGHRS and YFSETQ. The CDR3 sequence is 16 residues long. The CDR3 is CASSLYGTGNTGELFF. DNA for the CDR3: TGCGCCAGCAGCTTGTACGGGACAGGGAACACCGGGGAGCTGTTTTTT.

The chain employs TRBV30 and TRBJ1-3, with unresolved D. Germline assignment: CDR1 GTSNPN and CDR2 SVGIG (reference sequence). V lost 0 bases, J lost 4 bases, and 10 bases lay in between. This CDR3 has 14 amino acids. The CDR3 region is CAWSVWRLGNTIYF. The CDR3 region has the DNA TGTGCCTGGAGTGTCTGGAGGTTAGGAAACACCATATATTTT.

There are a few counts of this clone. The CDR3 nucleotides are TGTGCCAGCAGTTACGGGGGAGAGGGCTACACCTTC. This encodes CASSYGGEGYTF. The V call is TRBV6-8, the J call TRBJ1-2, with D possibly TRBD1 on 5 matching bases. This CDR3 is built from 12 residues. Trimming left V 2 bases short and J 8 bases short, with 9 bases between. Germline V lookup: CDR1 MNHGY, CDR2 SAAAGT.

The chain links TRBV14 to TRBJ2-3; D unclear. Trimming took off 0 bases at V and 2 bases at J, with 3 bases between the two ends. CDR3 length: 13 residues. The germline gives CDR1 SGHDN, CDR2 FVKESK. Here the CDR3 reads CASSQDYTDTQYF. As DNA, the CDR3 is TGTGCCAGCAGCCAAGATTACACAGATACGCAGTATTTT.

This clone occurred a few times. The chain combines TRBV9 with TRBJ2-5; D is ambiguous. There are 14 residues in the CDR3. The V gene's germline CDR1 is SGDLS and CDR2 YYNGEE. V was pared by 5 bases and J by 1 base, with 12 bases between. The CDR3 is CASSGVWGQETQYF. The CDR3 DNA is TGTGCCAGCAGTGGGGTATGGGGCCAAGAGACCCAGTACTTC.